This TCR beta chain emerged from a study of glioma-infiltrating T cells. As for the study in general: Before surgery, glioma patients received dexamethasone for at most six days. Target coverage was roughly 4.5- to 10-fold for about a million blood T cells. General observations from the study: Very few CDR3 sequences were shared between tissue and blood.

Germline V lookup: CDR1 DFQATT, CDR2 SNEGSKA (reference sequence). This CDR3 has 12 amino acids. Between the trimmed V and J ends, which lost 3 bases and 5 bases, there was a span of 10 bases. Many counts were recorded for this clonotype. Its antigen is unknown. Amplification of TCR alpha and beta CDR3 regions from RNA used iRepertoire nested multiplex PCR. One-step reverse transcription and amplification started from approximately 100-400 ng of tissue mRNA or PBMC total RNA. TCRdb fed the multiplex PCR reads into MiXCR, producing one record per CDR3 protein. The table has 300,000 to 450,000 distinct CDR3 sequences, roughly two fifths seen once; the top ten hold around 13%.

Sequenced: glioma tissue, nonneoplastic brain tissue, or PBMCs (not recorded which). This TCR was sampled from a human donor with low-grade glioma or glioblastoma, undergoing nonglioma brain surgery, or in good health (not recorded which). J is TRBJ2-5 and V is TRBV20-1; the D gene is possibly TRBD2 (5 bases). CDR3: CSAREARETQYF. CDR3 sequence (DNA): TGCAGTGCTAGGGAGGCCCGGGAGACCCAGTACTTC.